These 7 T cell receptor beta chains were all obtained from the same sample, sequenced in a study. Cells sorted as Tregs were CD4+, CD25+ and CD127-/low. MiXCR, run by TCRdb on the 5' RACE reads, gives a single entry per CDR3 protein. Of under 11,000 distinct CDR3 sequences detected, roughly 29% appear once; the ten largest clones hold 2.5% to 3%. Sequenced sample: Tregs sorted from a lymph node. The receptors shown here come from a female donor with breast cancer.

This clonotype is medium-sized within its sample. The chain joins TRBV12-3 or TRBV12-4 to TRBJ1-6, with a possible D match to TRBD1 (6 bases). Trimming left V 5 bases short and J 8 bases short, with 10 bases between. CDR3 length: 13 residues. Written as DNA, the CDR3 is TGTGCCAGCAGTCGCCCAGGGGATTCACCCCTCCACTTT. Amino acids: CASSRPGDSPLHF.

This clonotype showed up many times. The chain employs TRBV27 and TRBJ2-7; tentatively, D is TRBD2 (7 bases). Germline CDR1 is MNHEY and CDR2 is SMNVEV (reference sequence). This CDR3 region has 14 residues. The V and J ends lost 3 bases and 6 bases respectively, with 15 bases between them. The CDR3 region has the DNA TGTGCCAGCAGTTTCCAGGGTAGGGGGGGCGAGCAGTACTTC. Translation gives CASSFQGRGGEQYF.

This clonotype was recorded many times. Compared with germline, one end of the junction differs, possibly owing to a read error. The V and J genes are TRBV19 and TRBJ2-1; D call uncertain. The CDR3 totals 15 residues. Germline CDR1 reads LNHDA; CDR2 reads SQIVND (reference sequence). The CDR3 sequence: CASKSETTSNNEQFF. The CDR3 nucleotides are TGTGCCAGTAAATCCGAGACGACCTCCAACAATGAGCAGTTCTTC. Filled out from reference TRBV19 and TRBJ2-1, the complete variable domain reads DGGITQSPKYLFRKEGQNVTLSCEQNLNHDAMYWYRQDPGQGLRLIYYSQIVNDFQKGDIAEGYSVSREKKESFPLTVTSAQKNPTAFYLCASKSETTSNNEQFFGPGTRLTVL.

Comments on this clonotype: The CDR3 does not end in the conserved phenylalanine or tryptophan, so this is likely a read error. The CDR3 bases are TGTGCCGGCAGTTTGCCCGGGGGCTTAGAGCAGTTCTCC. This gives the protein CAGSLPGGLEQFS. The J gene is TRBJ2-1, the V gene TRBV12-3 or TRBV12-4, with D perhaps being TRBD1 or TRBD2 (6 bases each). The CDR3 is 13 amino acids.

CDR3 region: CASSTRAQALYSNQPQHF. The CDR3 nucleotides are TGTGCCAGCAGTACCCGGGCCCAAGCCCTGTATAGCAATCAGCCCCAGCATTTT. The chain uses TRBV6-1 and TRBJ1-5; D uncertain. Germline V gives CDR1 MNHNS, CDR2 SASEGT. V was shortened by 5 bases and J by 0 bases, with 20 bases between the two germline ends. The CDR3 has 18 amino acids.

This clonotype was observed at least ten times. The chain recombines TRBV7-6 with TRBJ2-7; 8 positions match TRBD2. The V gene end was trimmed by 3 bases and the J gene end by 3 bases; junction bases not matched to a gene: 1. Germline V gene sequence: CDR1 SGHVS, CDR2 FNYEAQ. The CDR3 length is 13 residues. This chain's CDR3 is CASSFAGGYEQYF. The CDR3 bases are TGTGCCAGCAGCTTTGCGGGGGGCTACGAGCAGTACTTC. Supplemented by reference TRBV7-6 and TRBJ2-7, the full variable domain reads GAGVSQSPRYKVTKRGQDVALRCDPISGHVSLYWYRQALGQGPEFLTYFNYEAQQDKSGLPNDRFSAERPEGSISTLTIQRTEQRDSAMYRCASSFAGGYEQYFGPGTRLTVT.

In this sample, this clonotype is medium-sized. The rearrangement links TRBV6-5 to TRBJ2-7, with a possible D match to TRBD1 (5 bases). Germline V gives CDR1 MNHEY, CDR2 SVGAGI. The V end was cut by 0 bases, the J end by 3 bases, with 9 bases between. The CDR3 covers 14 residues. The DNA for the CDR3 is TGTGCCAGCAGTTACTCGGGGCAGAACTACGAGCAGTACTTC. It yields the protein CASSYSGQNYEQYF.